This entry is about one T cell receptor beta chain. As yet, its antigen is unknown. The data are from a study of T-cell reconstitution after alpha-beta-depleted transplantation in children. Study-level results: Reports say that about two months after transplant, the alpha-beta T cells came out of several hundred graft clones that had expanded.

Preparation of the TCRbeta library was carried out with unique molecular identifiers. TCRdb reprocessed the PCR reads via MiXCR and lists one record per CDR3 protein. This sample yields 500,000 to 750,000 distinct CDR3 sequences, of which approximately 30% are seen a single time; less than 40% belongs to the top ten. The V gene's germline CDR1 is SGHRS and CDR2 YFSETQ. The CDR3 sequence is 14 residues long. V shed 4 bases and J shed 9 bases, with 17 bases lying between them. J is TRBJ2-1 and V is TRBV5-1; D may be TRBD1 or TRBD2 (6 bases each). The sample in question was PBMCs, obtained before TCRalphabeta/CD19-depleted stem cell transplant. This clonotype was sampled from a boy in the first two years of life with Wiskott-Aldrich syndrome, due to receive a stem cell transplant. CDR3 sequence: CASSPPWGALEQFF. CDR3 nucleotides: TGCGCCAGCAGCCCCCCGTGGGGGGCGCTTGAGCAGTTCTTC.